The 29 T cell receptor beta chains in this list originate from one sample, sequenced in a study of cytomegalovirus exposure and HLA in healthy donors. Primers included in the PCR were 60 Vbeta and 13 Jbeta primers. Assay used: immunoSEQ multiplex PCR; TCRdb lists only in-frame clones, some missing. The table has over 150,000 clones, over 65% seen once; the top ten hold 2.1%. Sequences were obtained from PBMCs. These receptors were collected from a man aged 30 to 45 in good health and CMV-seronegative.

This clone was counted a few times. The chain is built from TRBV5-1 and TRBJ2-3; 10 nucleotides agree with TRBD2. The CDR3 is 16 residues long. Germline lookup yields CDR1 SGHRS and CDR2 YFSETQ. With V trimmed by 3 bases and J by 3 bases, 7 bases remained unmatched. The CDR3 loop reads CASSSQAGGLTDTQYF. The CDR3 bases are TGCGCCAGCAGCTCGCAAGCGGGGGGGCTTACAGATACGCAGTATTTT.

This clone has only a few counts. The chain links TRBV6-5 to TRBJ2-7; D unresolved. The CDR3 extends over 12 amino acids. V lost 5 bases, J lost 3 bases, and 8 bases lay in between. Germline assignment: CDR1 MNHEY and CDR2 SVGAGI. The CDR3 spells CASSPTGYEQYF. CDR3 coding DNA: TGTGCCAGCAGTCCGACGGGCTACGAGCAGTACTTC.

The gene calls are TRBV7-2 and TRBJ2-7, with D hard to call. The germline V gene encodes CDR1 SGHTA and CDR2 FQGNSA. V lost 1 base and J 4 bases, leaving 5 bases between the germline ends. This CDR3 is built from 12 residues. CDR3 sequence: CASSLGVYEQYF. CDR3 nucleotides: TGTGCCAGCAGCTTAGGAGTTTACGAGCAGTACTTC.

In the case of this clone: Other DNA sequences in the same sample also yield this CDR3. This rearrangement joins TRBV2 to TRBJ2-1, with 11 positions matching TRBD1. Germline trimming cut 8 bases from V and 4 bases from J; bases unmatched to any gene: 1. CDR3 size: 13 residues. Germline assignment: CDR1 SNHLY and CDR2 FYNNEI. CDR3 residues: CASGQGAYNEQFF. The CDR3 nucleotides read TGTGCCAGCGGACAGGGGGCATACAATGAGCAGTTCTTC.

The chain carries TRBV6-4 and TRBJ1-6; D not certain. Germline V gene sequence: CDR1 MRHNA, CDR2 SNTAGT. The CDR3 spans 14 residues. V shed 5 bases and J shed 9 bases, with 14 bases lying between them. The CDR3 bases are TGTGCCAGCAGTCAGGCGTCGATGGGTTCACCCCTCCACTTT. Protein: CASSQASMGSPLHF.

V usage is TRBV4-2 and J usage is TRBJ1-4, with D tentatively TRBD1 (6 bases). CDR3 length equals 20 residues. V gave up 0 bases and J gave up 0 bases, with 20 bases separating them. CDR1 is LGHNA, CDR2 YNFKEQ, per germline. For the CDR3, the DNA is TGTGCCAGCAGCCAAGAAGTAGGGGCAGGGGCGACTGCAACTAATGAAAAACTGTTTTTT. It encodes CASSQEVGAGATATNEKLFF.

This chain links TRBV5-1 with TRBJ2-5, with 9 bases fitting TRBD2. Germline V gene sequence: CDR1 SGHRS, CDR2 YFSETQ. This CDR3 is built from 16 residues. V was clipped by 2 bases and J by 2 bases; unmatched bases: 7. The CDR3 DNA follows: TGCGCCAGCAGCTTCGACCCTAGCGGGATTCAAGAGACCCAGTACTTC. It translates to CASSFDPSGIQETQYF. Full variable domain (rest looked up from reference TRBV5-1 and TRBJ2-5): KAGVTQTPRYLIKTRGQQVTLSCSPISGHRSVSWYQQTPGQGLQFLFEYFSETQRNKGNFPGRFSGRQFSNSRSEMNVSTLELGDSALYLCASSFDPSGIQETQYFGPGTRLLVL.

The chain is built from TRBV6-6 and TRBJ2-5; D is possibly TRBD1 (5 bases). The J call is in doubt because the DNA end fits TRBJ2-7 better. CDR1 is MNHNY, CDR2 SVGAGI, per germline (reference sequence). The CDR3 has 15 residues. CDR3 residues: CASSYSKGHPYEQYF. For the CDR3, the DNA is TGTGCCAGCAGTTACTCGAAAGGACATCCCTACGAGCAGTACTTC.

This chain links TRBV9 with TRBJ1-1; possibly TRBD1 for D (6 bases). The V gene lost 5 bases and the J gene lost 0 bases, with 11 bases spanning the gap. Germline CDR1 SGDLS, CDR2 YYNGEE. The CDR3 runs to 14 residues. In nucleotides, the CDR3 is TGTGCCAGCAGGGCAGGGGTGATGAACACTGAAGCTTTCTTT. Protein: CASRAGVMNTEAFF.

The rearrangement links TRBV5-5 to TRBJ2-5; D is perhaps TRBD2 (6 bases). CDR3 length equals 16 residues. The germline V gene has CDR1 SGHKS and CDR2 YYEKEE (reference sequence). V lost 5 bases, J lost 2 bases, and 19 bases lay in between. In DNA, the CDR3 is TGTGCCAGCAGTCGGGACTGGGAAAGGGTGCAAGAGACCCAGTACTTC. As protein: CASSRDWERVQETQYF.

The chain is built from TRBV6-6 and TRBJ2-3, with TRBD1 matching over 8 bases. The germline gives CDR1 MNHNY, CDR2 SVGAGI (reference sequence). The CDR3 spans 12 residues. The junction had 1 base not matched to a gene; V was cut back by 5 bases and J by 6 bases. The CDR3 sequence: CASSGDRDTQYF. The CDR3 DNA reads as TGTGCCAGCAGTGGGGACAGGGATACGCAGTATTTT.

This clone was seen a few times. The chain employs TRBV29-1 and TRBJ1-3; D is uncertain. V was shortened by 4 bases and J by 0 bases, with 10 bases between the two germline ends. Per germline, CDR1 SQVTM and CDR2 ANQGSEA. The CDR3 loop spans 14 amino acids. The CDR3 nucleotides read TGCAGCGTTGTGGACTCCAGCTCTGGAAACACCATATATTTT. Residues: CSVVDSSSGNTIYF.

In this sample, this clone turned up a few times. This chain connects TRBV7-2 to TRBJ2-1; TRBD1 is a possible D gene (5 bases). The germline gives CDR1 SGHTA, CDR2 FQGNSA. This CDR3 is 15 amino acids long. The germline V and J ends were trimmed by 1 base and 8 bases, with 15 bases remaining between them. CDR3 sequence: CASSLVQGSSHEQFF. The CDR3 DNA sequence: TGTGCCAGCAGCTTAGTCCAGGGAAGTAGCCATGAGCAGTTCTTC.

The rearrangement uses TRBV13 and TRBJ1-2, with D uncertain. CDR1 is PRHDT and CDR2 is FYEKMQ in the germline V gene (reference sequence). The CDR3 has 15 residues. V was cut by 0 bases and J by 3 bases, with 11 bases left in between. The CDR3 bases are TGTGCCAGCAGCTTAGGCCGGCGCAGCGACTATGGCTACACCTTC. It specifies CASSLGRRSDYGYTF. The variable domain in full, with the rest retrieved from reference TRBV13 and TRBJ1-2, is AAGVIQSPRHLIKEKRETATLKCYPIPRHDTVYWYQQGPGQDPQFLISFYEKMQSDKGSIPDRFSAQQFSDYHSELNMSSLELGDSALYFCASSLGRRSDYGYTFGSGTRLTVV.

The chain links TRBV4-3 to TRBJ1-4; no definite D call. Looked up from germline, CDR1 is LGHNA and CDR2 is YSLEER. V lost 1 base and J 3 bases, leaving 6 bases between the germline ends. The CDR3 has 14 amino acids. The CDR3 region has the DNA TGCGCCAGCAGCCAAGTCGGTTCTAATGAAAAACTGTTTTTT. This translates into CASSQVGSNEKLFF.

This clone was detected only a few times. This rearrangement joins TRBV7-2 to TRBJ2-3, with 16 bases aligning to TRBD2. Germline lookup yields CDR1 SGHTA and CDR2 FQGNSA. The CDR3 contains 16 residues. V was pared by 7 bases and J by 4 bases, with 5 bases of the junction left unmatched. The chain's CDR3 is CASTKGLAGGADTQYF. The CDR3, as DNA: TGTGCCAGCACCAAGGGACTAGCGGGGGGGGCAGATACGCAGTATTTT.

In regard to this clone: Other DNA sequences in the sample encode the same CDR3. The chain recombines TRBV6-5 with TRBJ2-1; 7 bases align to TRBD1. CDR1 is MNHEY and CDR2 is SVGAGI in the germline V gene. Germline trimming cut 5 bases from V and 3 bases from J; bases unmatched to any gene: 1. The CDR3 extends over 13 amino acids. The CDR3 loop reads CASSRDSYNEQFF. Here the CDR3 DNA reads TGTGCCAGCAGTAGGGACAGCTACAATGAGCAGTTCTTC.

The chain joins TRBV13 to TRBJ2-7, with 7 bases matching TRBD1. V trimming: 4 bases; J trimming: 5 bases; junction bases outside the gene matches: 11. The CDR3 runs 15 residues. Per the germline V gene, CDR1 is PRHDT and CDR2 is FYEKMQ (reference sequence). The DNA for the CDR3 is TGTGCCAGCAGCTCATGGGGACAGAAACCGAACGAGCAGTACTTC. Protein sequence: CASSSWGQKPNEQYF.

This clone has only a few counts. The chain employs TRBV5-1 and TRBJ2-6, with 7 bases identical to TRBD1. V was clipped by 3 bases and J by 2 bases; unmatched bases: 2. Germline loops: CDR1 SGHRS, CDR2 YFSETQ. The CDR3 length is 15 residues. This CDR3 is CASSSQGTGANVLTF. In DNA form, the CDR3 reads TGCGCCAGCAGCTCACAGGGGACTGGGGCCAACGTCCTGACTTTC.

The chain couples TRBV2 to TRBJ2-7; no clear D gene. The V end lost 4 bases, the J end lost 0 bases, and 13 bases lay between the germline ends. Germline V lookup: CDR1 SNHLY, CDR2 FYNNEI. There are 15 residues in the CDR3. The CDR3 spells CASSVAAVASYEQYF. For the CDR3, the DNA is TGTGCCAGCAGTGTGGCGGCCGTAGCCTCCTACGAGCAGTACTTC.

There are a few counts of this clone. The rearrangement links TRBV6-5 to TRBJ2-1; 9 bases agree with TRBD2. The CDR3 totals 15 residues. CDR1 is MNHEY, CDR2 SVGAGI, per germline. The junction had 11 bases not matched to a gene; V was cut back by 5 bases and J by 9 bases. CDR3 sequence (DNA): TGTGCCAGCAGTCCTTACTCGCGGGGGGGAGGTGAGCAGTTCTTC. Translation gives CASSPYSRGGGEQFF.

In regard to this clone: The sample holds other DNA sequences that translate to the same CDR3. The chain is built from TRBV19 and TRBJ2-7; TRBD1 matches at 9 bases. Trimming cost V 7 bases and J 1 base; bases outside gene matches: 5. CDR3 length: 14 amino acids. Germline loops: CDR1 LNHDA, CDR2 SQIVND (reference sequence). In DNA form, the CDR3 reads TGTGCCAGTACCCCGGGACAGGGATCCTACGAGCAGTACTTC. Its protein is CASTPGQGSYEQYF.

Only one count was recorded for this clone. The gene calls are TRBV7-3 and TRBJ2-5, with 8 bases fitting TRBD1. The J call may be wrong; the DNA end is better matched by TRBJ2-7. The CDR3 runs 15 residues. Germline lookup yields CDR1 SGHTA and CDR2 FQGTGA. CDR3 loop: CASSPGQGLIYEQYF. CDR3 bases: TGTGCCAGCAGCCCAGGACAGGGCTTAATCTACGAGCAGTACTTC.

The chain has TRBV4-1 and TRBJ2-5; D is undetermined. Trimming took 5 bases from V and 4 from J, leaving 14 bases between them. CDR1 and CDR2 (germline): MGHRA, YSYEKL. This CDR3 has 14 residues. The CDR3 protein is CASSDPGVPETQYF. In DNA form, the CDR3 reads TGCGCCAGCAGCGACCCCGGAGTGCCAGAGACCCAGTACTTC.

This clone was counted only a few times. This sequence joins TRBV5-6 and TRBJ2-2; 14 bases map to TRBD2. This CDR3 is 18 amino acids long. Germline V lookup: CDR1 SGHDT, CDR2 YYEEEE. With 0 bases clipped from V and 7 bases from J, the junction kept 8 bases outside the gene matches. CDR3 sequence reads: CASSLGRLAGGRGGELFF. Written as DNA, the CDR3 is TGTGCCAGCAGCTTGGGAAGACTAGCGGGGGGGCGCGGCGGGGAGCTGTTTTTT. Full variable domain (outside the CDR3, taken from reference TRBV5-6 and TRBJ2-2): DAGVTQSPTHLIKTRGQQVTLRCSPKSGHDTVSWYQQALGQGPQFIFQYYEEEERQRGNFPDRFSGHQFPNYSSELNVNALLLGDSALYLCASSLGRLAGGRGGELFFGEGSRLTVL.

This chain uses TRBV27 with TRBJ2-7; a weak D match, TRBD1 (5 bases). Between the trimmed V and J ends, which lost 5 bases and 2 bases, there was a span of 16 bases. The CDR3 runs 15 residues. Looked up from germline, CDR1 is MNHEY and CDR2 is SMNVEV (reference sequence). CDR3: CASSPTRTSPYEQYF. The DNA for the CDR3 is TGTGCCAGCAGTCCAACCCGGACATCACCCTACGAGCAGTACTTC.

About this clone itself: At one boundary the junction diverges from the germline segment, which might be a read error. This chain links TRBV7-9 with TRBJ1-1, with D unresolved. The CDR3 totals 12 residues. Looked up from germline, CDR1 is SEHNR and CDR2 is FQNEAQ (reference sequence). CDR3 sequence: CSSSFEGTEAFF. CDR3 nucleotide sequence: TGTTCCAGCAGCTTCGAGGGAACTGAAGCTTTCTTT.

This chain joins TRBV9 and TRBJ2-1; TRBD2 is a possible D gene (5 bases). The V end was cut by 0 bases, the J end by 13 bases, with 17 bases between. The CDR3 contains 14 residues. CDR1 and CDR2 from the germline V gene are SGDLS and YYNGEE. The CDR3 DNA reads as TGTGCCAGCAGCGTAGATGGGAGATCCGTCTTTCAGTTCTTC. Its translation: CASSVDGRSVFQFF.

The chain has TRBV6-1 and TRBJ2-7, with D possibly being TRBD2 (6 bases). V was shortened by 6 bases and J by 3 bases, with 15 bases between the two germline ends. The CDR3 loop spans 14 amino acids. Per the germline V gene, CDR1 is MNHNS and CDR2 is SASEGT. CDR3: CASSPAGPGYEQYF. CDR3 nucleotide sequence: TGTGCCAGCAGCCCTGCGGGACCGGGCTACGAGCAGTACTTC.